The sequence of this TCR beta chain was determined in a study of Graves' ophthalmopathy and Graves' hyperthyroidism. This clonotype was detected once. Its antigen is not identified. The study amplified TCR beta CDR3 regions using RNA transcripts. The library came from an HTBI-primed first-round RT-PCR and a second-round multiplex PCR. TCRdb passed the multiplex PCR reads through MiXCR, listing each CDR3 protein once. The sample consists of 500,000 to 700,000 distinct CDR3 sequences, less than 40% of them appearing once. Study conclusions and caveats: A 13-signature model separated ophthalmopathy from stable hyperthyroidism, reaching about 91% sensitivity and roughly 84% specificity cross-validated.

There are 14 residues in the CDR3. Between the trimmed V and J ends, which lost 3 bases and 2 bases, there was a span of 11 bases. Germline V lookup: CDR1 SEHNR, CDR2 FQNEAQ (reference sequence). The rearrangement links TRBV7-9 to TRBJ2-7; a weak D match, TRBD2 (6 bases). The clonotype was recovered from an adult man with Graves' hyperthyroidism. The sequenced sample was peripheral blood or thyroid tissue (not recorded which). CDR3 nucleotide sequence: TGTGCCAGCAGCTTGTCGGGGGTGGCCTACGAGCAGTACTTC. It translates to CASSLSGVAYEQYF.